The 4 T cell receptor beta chains in this list originate from one sample, sequenced in a study of CD8 T cells in ankylosing spondylitis. TCRdb independently ran MiXCR on the 5' RACE reads; one entry per CDR3 protein. Of 25,000 to 30,000 distinct CDR3 sequences listed, 7.9% are singletons. The specimen was blood. The receptors shown here come from a male donor with ankylosing spondylitis or in good health (not recorded which).

This clonotype was picked up a small number of times. The V call is TRBV20-1, the J call TRBJ2-3; 10 bases line up with TRBD2. The CDR3 contains 14 residues. Looked up from germline, CDR1 is DFQATT and CDR2 is SNEGSKA (reference sequence). V lost 5 bases, J lost 1 base, and 3 bases stayed unmatched. The CDR3 loop is CSARGLAGTDTQYF. Written as DNA, the CDR3 is TGCAGTGCTCGCGGACTAGCGGGCACAGATACGCAGTATTTT.

The rearrangement links TRBV27 to TRBJ2-1; TRBD2 matches at 16 bases. The germline gives CDR1 MNHEY, CDR2 SMNVEV (reference sequence). The CDR3 covers 17 residues. Trimming at V came to 8 bases and at J to 6 bases, leaving 10 bases not matched to a gene. The CDR3 loop reads CASGFRGLAGGVNEQFF. Written as DNA, the CDR3 is TGTGCCAGCGGATTTCGGGGACTAGCGGGAGGGGTCAATGAGCAGTTCTTC.

The sample holds many counts of this clonotype. This sequence joins TRBV29-1 and TRBJ2-5; D remains ambiguous. With 4 bases removed from V and 5 bases from J, the gap between germline ends came to 8 bases. Germline CDR1 and CDR2: SQVTM and ANQGSEA. This CDR3 has 11 amino acids. CDR3: CSVGARETQYF. The CDR3 coding sequence is TGCAGCGTTGGGGCTAGGGAGACCCAGTACTTC.

The chain uses TRBV4-2 and TRBJ1-4; no clear D gene. The V end was cut by 1 base, the J end by 5 bases, with 17 bases between. This CDR3 has 17 residues. Germline V gene data show CDR1 as LGHNA and CDR2 as YNFKEQ. The chain's CDR3 is CASSQGLGGLRNEKLFF. The CDR3 DNA reads as TGTGCCAGCAGCCAAGGGTTGGGAGGTTTACGGAATGAAAAACTGTTTTTT.